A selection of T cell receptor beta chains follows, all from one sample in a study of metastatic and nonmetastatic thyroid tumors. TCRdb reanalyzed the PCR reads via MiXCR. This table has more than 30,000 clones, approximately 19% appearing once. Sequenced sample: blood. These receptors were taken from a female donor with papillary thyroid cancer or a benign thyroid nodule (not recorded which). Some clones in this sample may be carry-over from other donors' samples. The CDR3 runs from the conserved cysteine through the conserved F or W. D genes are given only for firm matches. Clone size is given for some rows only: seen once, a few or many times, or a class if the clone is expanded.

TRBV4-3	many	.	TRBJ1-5	TGCGCCAGCAGCCAGGATAGCAATCAGCCCCAGCATTTT	CASSQDSNQPQHF
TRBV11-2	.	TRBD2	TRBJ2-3	TGTGCCAGCAGCTTCAGATCACTAGCGGGAGCGGATACGCAGTATTTT	CASSFRSLAGADTQYF
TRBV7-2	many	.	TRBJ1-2	TGTGCCAGCAGCTTAGCAGGGCGGTATGGCTACACCTTC	CASSLAGRYGYTF
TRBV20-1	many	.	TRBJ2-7	TGCAGTGCTAGTGGGGATACAGCCGAGCAGTACTTC	CSASGDTAEQYF
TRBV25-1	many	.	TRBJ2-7	TGTGCCAGCAGTGAATCTAGGGCGCCTCCTTACGAGCAGTACTTC	CASSESRAPPYEQYF
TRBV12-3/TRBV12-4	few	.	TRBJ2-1	TGTGCCAGCAGTCCAACTAGTTACTCCTACAATGAGCAGTTCTTC	CASSPTSYSYNEQFF
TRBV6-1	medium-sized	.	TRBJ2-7	TGTGCCAGCAGTCTTCGAGGCCCCTCGACCTACGAGCAGTACTTC	CASSLRGPSTYEQYF
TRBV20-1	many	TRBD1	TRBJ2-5	TGCAGTGCTGAGACAGGGCCAGAGACCCAGTACTTC	CSAETGPETQYF
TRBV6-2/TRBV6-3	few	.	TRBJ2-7	TGTGCCAGCAGTTACTCTTGGGAGCAGTACTTC	CASSYSWEQYF
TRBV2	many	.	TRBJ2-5	TGTGCCAGCAGTAAGGCAGCAAAAGAGACCCAGTACTTC	CASSKAAKETQYF
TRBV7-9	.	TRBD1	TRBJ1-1	TGTGCCAGCAGCCTTGGGACAGGGGACACTGAAGCTTTCTTT	CASSLGTGDTEAFF
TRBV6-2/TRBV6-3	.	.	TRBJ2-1	TGTGCCAGCAGTTGGGAGAGCTCCTACAATGAGCAGTTCTTC	CASSWESSYNEQFF
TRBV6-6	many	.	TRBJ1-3	TGTGCCAGCAGTTATCTTGGCCCCCGAAACACCATATATTTT	CASSYLGPRNTIYF
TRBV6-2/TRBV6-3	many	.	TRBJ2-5	TGTGCCAGCAGGGGGGTTCGGGTGGAGACCCAGTACTTC	CASRGVRVETQYF
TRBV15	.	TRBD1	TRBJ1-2	TGTGCCACCAGCATTGACAGGGGGCTTGGTCCCAGTGCGGAGTATGGCTACACCTTC	CATSIDRGLGPSAEYGYTF
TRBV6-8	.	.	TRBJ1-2	TGTGCCAGCAGTTATATGACGCGTAATGGCTACACCTTC	CASSYMTRNGYTF
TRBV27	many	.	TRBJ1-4	TGTGCCAGCAGTTCAGACAGGACAACTAATGAAAAACTGTTTTTT	CASSSDRTTNEKLFF
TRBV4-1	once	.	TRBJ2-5	TGCGCCAGCAGCATGGGGGACCAAGAGACCCAGTACTTC	CASSMGDQETQYF
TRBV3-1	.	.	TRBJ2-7	TGTGCCAGCAGCCAAGAGGGCGGGACGGACGAGCAGTACTTC	CASSQEGGTDEQYF
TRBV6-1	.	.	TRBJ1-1	TGTGCCAGCAGCCTCGAGGGGGGGGTCACTGAAGCTTTCTTT	CASSLEGGVTEAFF
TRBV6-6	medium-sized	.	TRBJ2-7	TGTGCCAGCAGTTACTCTCGGGGGGCCCACGAGCAGTACTTC	CASSYSRGAHEQYF
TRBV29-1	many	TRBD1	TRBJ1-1	TGCAGCGTTGATAGGACAGGGGGAAGAGGGAACACTGAAGCTTTCTTT	CSVDRTGGRGNTEAFF
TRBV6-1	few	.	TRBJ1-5	TGTGCCAGCAGCCCGGGCCGGGGCAAGCCCCAGCATTTT	CASSPGRGKPQHF
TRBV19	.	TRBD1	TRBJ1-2	TGTGCCAGTAGTCCTGGGACAGGGGTTTATGACTATGGCTACACCTTC	CASSPGTGVYDYGYTF
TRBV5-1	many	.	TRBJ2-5	TGCGCCAGCAGCATTCAAGAGACCCAGTACTTC	CASSIQETQYF
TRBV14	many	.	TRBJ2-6	TGTGCCAGCAGCCTGAGGCAGGGGCGGTCTGGGGCCAACGTCCTGACTTTC	CASSLRQGRSGANVLTF
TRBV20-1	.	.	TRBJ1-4	TGCAGTGCTAGAGAAGGGTCAGCTAATGAAAAACTGTTTTTT	CSAREGSANEKLFF
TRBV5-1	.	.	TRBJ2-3	TGCGCCAGCAGCTTGGAGGCGGGGCTACCAGATACGCAGTATTTT	CASSLEAGLPDTQYF
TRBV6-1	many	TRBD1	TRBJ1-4	TGTGCCAGCAGTTGGGACAGGGATGGGACTAATGAAAAACTGTTTTTT	CASSWDRDGTNEKLFF
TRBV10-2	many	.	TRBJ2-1	TGCGCCAGTAAGGGGGGACTCAACTACAATGAGCAGTTCTTC	CASKGGLNYNEQFF
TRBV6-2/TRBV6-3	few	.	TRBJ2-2	TGTGCCAGCAGAAAAGTGGTCGCCGGGGAGCTATTTTTT	CASRKVVAGELFF
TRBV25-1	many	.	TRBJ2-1	TGTGCCAGCAGTGCCACAAGGCAGGGTAATGAGCAGTTCTTC	CASSATRQGNEQFF
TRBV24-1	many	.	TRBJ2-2	TGTGCCACCAGTGCTACAGGGTTAGGGGAGCTGTTTTTT	CATSATGLGELFF
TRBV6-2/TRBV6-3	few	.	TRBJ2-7	TGTGCCAGCAAGAGCGCCGGGCCTCGCGTGAACGAGCAGTACTTC	CASKSAGPRVNEQYF
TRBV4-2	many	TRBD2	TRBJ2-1	TGTGCCAGCAGCCCGGGGTTAGCGGGGGGGCCTGATGAGCAGTTCTTC	CASSPGLAGGPDEQFF
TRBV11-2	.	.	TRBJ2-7	TGTGCCAGCAGCCAATTACCCAGGGGCCATTTCGAACAGTACTTC	CASSQLPRGHFEQYF
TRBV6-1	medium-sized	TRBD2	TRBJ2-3	TGTGCCAGCATTCCAAGCGGGGGCCCCGGCACGCAGTATTTT	CASIPSGGPGTQYF
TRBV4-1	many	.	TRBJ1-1	TGCGCCAGCAGCCAAGCTTCCGGGGCCAAATTGAACACTGAAGCTTTCTTT	CASSQASGAKLNTEAFF
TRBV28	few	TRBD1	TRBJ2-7	TGTGCCAGCAGTTTATGGCGGACAGGGTTAGGCTACGAGCAGTACTTC	CASSLWRTGLGYEQYF
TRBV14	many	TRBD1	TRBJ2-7	TGTGCCAGCAGCCAGTACACAGGGGAATACCCCTACGAGCAGTACTTC	CASSQYTGEYPYEQYF
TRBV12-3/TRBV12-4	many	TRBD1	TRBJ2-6	TGTGCCAGCAGTTCCCGCCGGACAGGGGAAAGGGGGGCCAACGTCCTGACTTTC	CASSSRRTGERGANVLTF
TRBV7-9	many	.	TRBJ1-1	TGTGCCAGCAGCTTAGCGATGGGGCCGAACACTGAAGCTTTCTTT	CASSLAMGPNTEAFF
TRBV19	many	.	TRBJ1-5	TGTGCCAGTAGTATAACCGGGACTGCCAGGCATCAGCCCCAGCATTTT	CASSITGTARHQPQHF
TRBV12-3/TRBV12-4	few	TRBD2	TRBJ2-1	TGTGCCAGCAGTTTAGGTAGCGGGGGATACAATGAGCAGTTCTTC	CASSLGSGGYNEQFF
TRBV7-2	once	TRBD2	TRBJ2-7	TGTGCCAGCAGCTTAGCGGGGACTAGCTCCTACGAGCAGTACTTC	CASSLAGTSSYEQYF
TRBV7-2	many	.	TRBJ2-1	TGTGCCAGCAGCGCAGGAGGGTGGGCTGAGCAGTTCTTC	CASSAGGWAEQFF
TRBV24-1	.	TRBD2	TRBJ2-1	TGTGCCACCAGTGAGAGCGGGGGCAGAAACAATGAGCAGTTCTTC	CATSESGGRNNEQFF
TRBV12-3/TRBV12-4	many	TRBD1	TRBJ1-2	TGTGCCAGCAGTCGCGGGGACAGGGGAACCTATGGCTACACCTTC	CASSRGDRGTYGYTF
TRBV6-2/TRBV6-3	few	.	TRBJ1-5	TGTGCCAGCAGTCAGGGTATAGGACGCCAGACCCAGCATTTT	CASSQGIGRQTQHF